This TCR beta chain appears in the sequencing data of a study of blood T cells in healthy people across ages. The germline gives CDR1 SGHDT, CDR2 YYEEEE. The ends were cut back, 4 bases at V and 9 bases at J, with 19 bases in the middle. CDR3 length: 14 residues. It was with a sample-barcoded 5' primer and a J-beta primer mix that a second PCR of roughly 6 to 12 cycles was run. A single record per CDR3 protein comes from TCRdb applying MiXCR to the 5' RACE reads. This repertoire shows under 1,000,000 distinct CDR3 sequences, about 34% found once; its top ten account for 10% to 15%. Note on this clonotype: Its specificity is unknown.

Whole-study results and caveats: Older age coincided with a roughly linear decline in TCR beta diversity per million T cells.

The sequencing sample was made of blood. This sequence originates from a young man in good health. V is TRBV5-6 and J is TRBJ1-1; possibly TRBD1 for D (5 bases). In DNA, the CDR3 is TGTGCCAGCAGCCATTGGGCCGTAAAGGGGCAAGCTTTCTTT. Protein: CASSHWAVKGQAFF.